The rows below give T cell receptor beta chains drawn from one sample of a study of blood T cell repertoires in COVID-19. Profiling relied on immunoSEQ multiplex PCR, and the TCRdb table lists in-frame clones only, not all of them. The data contain fewer than 45,000 clones, around 81% of them singletons. Sequencing was carried out using peripheral blood. The receptors shown here come from a human donor in a cohort sampled during active COVID-19. CDR3s include the opening cysteine and the closing phenylalanine or tryptophan. Fields, in order: clone size, V gene, J gene, D gene, CDR3 DNA, CDR3 protein. A D gene is named only where the DNA matches it firmly. Expanded clones are given a class, and other clones once, few, many or no size at all.

-	TRBV2	TRBJ2-3	-	TGTGCCAGTTGGGACACACTAAGCACAGATACGCAGTATTTT	CASWDTLSTDTQYF
-	TRBV7-6	TRBJ2-7	-	TGTGCCAGCAGCATCAGTGACACATCCTACGAGCAGTACTTC	CASSISDTSYEQYF
-	TRBV28	TRBJ1-5	TRBD1	TGTGCCAGCAGTTTGTTTACAGGGGGCAATCAGCCCCAGCATTTT	CASSLFTGGNQPQHF
-	TRBV6-2/TRBV6-3	TRBJ1-3	-	TGTGCCAGCAGCCGGGACAATAACTCTGGAAACACCATATATTTT	CASSRDNNSGNTIYF
-	TRBV6-4	TRBJ2-3	TRBD1	TGTGCCAGCAGTGAAGCAGGGGGCGCAGCAGATACGCAGTATTTT	CASSEAGGAADTQYF
once	TRBV3-1/TRBV3-2	TRBJ2-1	TRBD2	TGTGCCAGCAGCCGGGCTAGCGGGGGGCTTAGCTCCTACAATGAGCAGTTCTTC	CASSRASGGLSSYNEQFF
-	TRBV5-4	TRBJ1-2	TRBD1	TGTGCCAGCAGCTTGGCATTAATCGGGACAGGGCTTAGCGGCTACACCTTC	CASSLALIGTGLSGYTF
-	TRBV6-5	TRBJ1-2	-	TGTGCCAGCAGTTACGGCCAGACTAACTATGGCTACACCTTC	CASSYGQTNYGYTF
-	TRBV6-5	TRBJ1-2	-	TGTGCCAGCAGTACTTGGACAGAGAGTAACTATGGCTACACCTTC	CASSTWTESNYGYTF
-	TRBV3-1/TRBV3-2	TRBJ2-3	TRBD2	TGTGCCAGCAGCCAACAGCGGGGGCTAAACACAGATACGCAGTATTTT	CASSQQRGLNTDTQYF
-	TRBV2	TRBJ1-4	TRBD1	TGTGCCAGCACAGACAGGGTTGAGGAAAAACTGTTTTTT	CASTDRVEEKLFF
few	TRBV7-2	TRBJ1-2	-	TGTGCCAGCAGCCCCTACGTAACAGGGAAGGATGGGTACACCTTC	CASSPYVTGKDGYTF
-	TRBV7-9	TRBJ1-2	TRBD1	TGTGCCAGCAGTCCAAGGGGGCGCAACTCTGGCTACACCTTC	CASSPRGRNSGYTF
-	TRBV6-2/TRBV6-3	TRBJ2-7	-	TGTGCCAGCAGTTACGGGGGCCAGAGCTCCTACGAGCAGTACTTC	CASSYGGQSSYEQYF
-	TRBV5-1	TRBJ2-1	TRBD2	TGCGCCAGCAGCCCGGGAGGGGGTACAGGGCCACATCTCAATGAGCAGTTCTTC	CASSPGGGTGPHLNEQFF
few	TRBV6-6	TRBJ2-1	TRBD2	TGTGCCAGCAGGACTAGCCAAACTCTCCACAATGAGCAGTTCTTC	CASRTSQTLHNEQFF
-	TRBV5-1	TRBJ2-5	-	TGCGCCAGCAGCAGGGTGGAGGTCAGCGGGGAGACCCAGTACTTC	CASSRVEVSGETQYF
-	TRBV6-6	TRBJ1-2	TRBD1	TGTGCCAGCAGTCCCCTGACAGGGCTGAGCGGGGGGATATATGGCTACACCTTC	CASSPLTGLSGGIYGYTF
few	TRBV6-2/TRBV6-3	TRBJ1-2	-	TGTGCCAGCAGCCCCCCGACAGGTGGCTACACCTTC	CASSPPTGGYTF